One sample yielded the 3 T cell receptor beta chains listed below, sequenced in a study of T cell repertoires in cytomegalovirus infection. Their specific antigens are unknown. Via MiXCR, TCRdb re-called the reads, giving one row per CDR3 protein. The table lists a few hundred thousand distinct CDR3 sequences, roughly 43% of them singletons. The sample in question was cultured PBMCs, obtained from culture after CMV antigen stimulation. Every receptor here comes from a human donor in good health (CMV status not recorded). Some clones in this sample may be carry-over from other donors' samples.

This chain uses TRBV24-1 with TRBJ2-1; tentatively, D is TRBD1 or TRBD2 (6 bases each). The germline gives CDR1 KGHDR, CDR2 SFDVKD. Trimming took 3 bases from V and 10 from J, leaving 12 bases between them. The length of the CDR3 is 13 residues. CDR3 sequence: CATSDGGLGEQFF. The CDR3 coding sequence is TGTGCCACCAGTGATGGGGGGCTGGGCGAGCAGTTCTTC.

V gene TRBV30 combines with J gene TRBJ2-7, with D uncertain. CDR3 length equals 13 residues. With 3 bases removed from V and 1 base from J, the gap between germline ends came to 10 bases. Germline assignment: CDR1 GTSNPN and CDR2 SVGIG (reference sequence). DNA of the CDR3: TGTGCCTGGAGCTTTGACACTTCCTACGAGCAGTACTTC. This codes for CAWSFDTSYEQYF.

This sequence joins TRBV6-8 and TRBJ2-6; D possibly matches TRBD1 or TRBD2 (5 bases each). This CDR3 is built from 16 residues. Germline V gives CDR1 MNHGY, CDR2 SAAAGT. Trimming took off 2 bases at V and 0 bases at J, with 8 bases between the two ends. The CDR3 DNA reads TGTGCCAGCAGTTACGAGGGGTACTCTGGGGCCAACGTCCTGACTTTC. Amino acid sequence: CASSYEGYSGANVLTF.